The sequence of this TCR beta chain was determined in a study of tumor-infiltrating lymphocytes in primary liver carcinoma. A constant-region primer served to make TCR beta cDNA from roughly 460 ng total RNA. Three nested multiplex PCR rounds, a slightly modified ARM-PCR method, built the TCR beta libraries. The first two PCR rounds used TRBV1-TRBV30 forward primers with a C-beta reverse primer, about 10 cycles each. TCRdb processed the multiplex PCR reads anew with MiXCR; each CDR3 protein has one entry. The table records 40,000 to 50,000 distinct CDR3 sequences, about 73% of them present only once. DNA and RNA were both co-extracted from 20-30 mg of bulk tissue that had not been sorted. At sampling, these chronic HBV carriers had received no treatment. All tumor specimens exceeded 75% viable tumor cells. Overall study findings and caveats: Overlap in tumor-adjacent and tumor-blood pairs fell below that of tumor region pairs.

This clonotype was seen just once. No antigen is known for it. A read error may produce the germline difference seen at one junction end. Germline V gives CDR1 MNHEY, CDR2 SVGAGI. The CDR3 loop spans 14 amino acids. The chain is built from TRBV6-5 and TRBJ2-6; no reliable D call. The sample was liver tumor tissue from sampling region 3. The subset here: tumor region T3, left-lateral pole. The origin of this receptor is a man in his forties with primary liver carcinoma and hepatitis B virus infection. In DNA, the CDR3 is TGTGCCAGGAGAGGTAGCTCTCGGGCCAACGTCCTGACTTTC. This translates into CARRGSSRANVLTF.